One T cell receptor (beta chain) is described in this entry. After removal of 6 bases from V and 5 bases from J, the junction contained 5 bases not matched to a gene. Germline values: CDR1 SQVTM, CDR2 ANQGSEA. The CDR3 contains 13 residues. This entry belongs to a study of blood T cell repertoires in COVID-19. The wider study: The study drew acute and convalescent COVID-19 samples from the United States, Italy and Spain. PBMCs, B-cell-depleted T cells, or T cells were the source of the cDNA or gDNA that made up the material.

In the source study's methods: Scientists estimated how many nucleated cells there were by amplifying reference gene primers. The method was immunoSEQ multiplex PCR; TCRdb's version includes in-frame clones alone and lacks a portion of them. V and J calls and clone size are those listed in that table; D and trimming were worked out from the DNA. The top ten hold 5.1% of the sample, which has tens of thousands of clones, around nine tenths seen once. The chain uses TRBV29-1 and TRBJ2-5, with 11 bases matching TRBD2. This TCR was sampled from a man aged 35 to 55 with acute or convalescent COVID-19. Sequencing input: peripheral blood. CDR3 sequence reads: CSVTSGGGETQYF. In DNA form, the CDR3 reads TGCAGCGTCACTAGCGGGGGAGGCGAGACCCAGTACTTC.